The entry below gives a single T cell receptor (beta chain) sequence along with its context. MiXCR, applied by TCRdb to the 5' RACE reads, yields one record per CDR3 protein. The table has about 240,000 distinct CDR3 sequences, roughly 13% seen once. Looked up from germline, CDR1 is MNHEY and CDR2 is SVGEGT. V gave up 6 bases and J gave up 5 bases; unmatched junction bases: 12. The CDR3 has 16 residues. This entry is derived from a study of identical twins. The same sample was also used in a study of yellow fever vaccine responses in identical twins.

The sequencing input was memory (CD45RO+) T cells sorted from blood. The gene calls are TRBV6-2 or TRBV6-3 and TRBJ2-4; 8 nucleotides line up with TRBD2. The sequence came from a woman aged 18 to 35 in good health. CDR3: CASSLTSGIVENIQYF. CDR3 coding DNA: TGTGCCAGCAGCCTAACTAGCGGAATAGTGGAAAACATTCAGTACTTC.